The following is a T cell receptor (beta chain) sequence with its context. PCR was performed using 60 Vbeta and 13 Jbeta primers. Libraries were prepared by immunoSEQ multiplex PCR; TCRdb keeps only in-frame clonotypes and omits some of them. The sample has under 250,000 clones, over 65% seen once. The data were taken from a study of cytomegalovirus exposure and HLA in healthy donors. V was pared by 0 bases and J by 4 bases, with 13 bases between. Germline CDR1 is SGHRS and CDR2 is YFSETQ. This CDR3 region has 15 residues. The sequence derives from a human donor in good health. The chain joins TRBV5-1 to TRBJ1-1; no clear D. The sequenced sample was PBMCs. DNA of the CDR3: TGCGCCAGCAGCTTGGGTTCCCAGGTTGGCACTGAAGCTTTCTTT. This gives the protein CASSLGSQVGTEAFF.